This T cell receptor (beta chain) is drawn from a study of blood T cell repertoires in COVID-19. Whole-study context: The study drew acute and convalescent COVID-19 samples from the United States, Italy and Spain. Nucleic acid was either cDNA or gDNA, and it came from T cells, B-cell-depleted T cells, or PBMCs.

Produced via immunoSEQ multiplex PCR; TCRdb's table is partial and in-frame only. The data contain fewer than 350,000 clones, almost 90% of them singletons. This sequence was found in a woman aged 18 to 35 with acute COVID-19. Material: PBMCs or T cells enriched from blood (not recorded which).

Written as DNA, the CDR3 is TGTGCCAGCAGCCAACCGCCGACTAGCGGGAGGAACGAGCAGTACTTC. Translated: CASSQPPTSGRNEQYF. The V and J genes are TRBV4-2 and TRBJ2-7; 13 bases are a match to TRBD2. Germline V gives CDR1 LGHNA, CDR2 YNFKEQ. V lost 2 bases and J lost 5; bases outside the gene matches: 6. The CDR3 has 16 amino acids.